The T cell receptor beta chain under discussion was sequenced for a study of neurological immune-mediated disorders. This clonotype was recorded many times. By 5'RACE with 10-nucleotide random UMIs, the cDNA was made. Every sequencing run produced over 170 million TCR-beta sequences that came from 15-18 subjects. Each CDR3 protein gets one entry after TCRdb re-called the 5' RACE reads with MiXCR. Among roughly 55,000 distinct CDR3 sequences listed, roughly 15% were seen once. V gave up 2 bases and J gave up 6 bases, with 17 bases separating them. CDR1 is MGHRA and CDR2 is YSYEKL in the germline V gene. This CDR3 comprises 16 residues.

The genes are TRBV4-1 and TRBJ2-1, with unresolved D. This TCR derives from a man between 60 and 70 years old in good health. The sequenced material came from PBMCs. This chain's CDR3 is CASSQLGPTRSNEQFF. The CDR3, as DNA: TGCGCCAGCAGCCAATTAGGCCCGACTCGGTCCAATGAGCAGTTCTTC.